These 8 T cell receptor beta chains share one sample of origin, sequenced in a study of response to subunit inactivated influenza vaccine (dated by TCRdb to the late 2010s). The method was RT-PCR. The sequencing machine was an Illumina HiSeq 2500. TCRdb trimmed the raw reads at Q25, called clones with MiXCR and kept productive beta chains. Entries are consolidated by CDR3 protein sequence, retaining the most common genes and DNA. Across this sample there are approximately 530,000 distinct CDR3 sequences, with 7.2% seen only once. The ten largest clones represent about an eighth of the sample. This specimen was PBMCs from blood, taken 23 months after vaccination. The source of these receptors is a man aged 45 to 70 who received an inactivated influenza vaccine. Donor details come from another sample of the same person, matched by shared clones.

This clonotype occurred many times. The rearrangement joins TRBV3-1 to TRBJ2-2; no definite D call. Trimming shortened V by 1 base and J by 5 bases, and 8 bases separated the two germline ends. The CDR3 is 14 residues long. Germline CDR1 LGHDT, CDR2 YNNKEL (reference sequence). CDR3 DNA: TGTGCCAGCAGCCAAGCGAGACGGACCGGGGAGCTGTTTTTT. Its translation: CASSQARRTGELFF.

This clonotype came up a few times. This chain joins TRBV7-9 and TRBJ1-1, with TRBD1 matching 7 bases. After removal of 2 bases from V and 8 bases from J, the junction contained 5 bases not matched to a gene. This CDR3 has 13 amino acids. In germline, CDR1 is SEHNR, CDR2 FQNEAQ (reference sequence). The DNA of the CDR3 is TGTGCCAGCAGCTTAACCGGGACAGTAGAAGCTTTCTTT. Amino acid sequence: CASSLTGTVEAFF.

At least ten counts were recorded for this clonotype. A junction boundary mismatches the germline segment, possibly from a read error. This chain joins TRBV29-1 and TRBJ2-1; the D gene is possibly TRBD2 (7 bases). Germline CDR1 is SQVTM and CDR2 is ANQGSEA. The CDR3 length is 13 residues. In DNA, the CDR3 is TGCAGCGCTGAAAGGGGGGGAGGTAATGAGCAGTTCTTC. It codes for CSAERGGGNEQFF.

This clonotype was observed a few times. The chain combines TRBV7-2 with TRBJ1-3; no definite D call. V was shortened by 1 base and J by 4 bases, with 8 bases between the two germline ends. Germline V gene data show CDR1 as SGHTA and CDR2 as FQGNSA. The CDR3 runs 14 residues. This CDR3 reads CASSLVTGGNTIYF. The CDR3 DNA reads as TGTGCCAGCAGCTTAGTTACGGGAGGAAACACCATATATTTT. Looking up the rest from reference TRBV7-2 and TRBJ1-3 gives the full variable domain: GAGVSQSPSNKVTEKGKDVELRCDPISGHTALYWYRQSLGQGLEFLIYFQGNSAPDKSGLPSDRFSAERTGGSVSTLTIQRTQQEDSAVYLCASSLVTGGNTIYFGEGSWLTVV.

This clonotype was recorded at least ten times. The gene calls are TRBV9 and TRBJ2-2; the D is unclear. Trimming removed 3 bases from V and 0 bases from J, with 3 bases in between. The CDR3 is made up of 13 amino acids. Germline values: CDR1 SGDLS, CDR2 YYNGEE. This CDR3 is CASSAANTGELFF. Written as DNA, the CDR3 is TGTGCCAGCAGCGCCGCGAACACCGGGGAGCTGTTTTTT.

CDR3 residues: CASSFYRGGGQPQHF. Written as DNA, the CDR3 is TGTGCCAGCAGTTTCTACAGGGGAGGGGGCCAGCCCCAGCATTTT. The chain carries TRBV28 and TRBJ1-5, with 7 bases aligning to TRBD1. Per germline, CDR1 MDHEN and CDR2 SYDVKM. The V gene end was trimmed by 3 bases and the J gene end by 7 bases; junction bases not matched to a gene: 9. The CDR3 covers 15 residues.

This clonotype was observed a handful of times. The rearrangement links TRBV20-1 to TRBJ1-6; no definite D call. In germline, CDR1 is DFQATT, CDR2 SNEGSKA (reference sequence). Trimming shortened V by 6 bases and J by 9 bases, and 21 bases separated the two germline ends. CDR3 length: 15 residues. The chain's CDR3 is CSASPLKGGGSPLHF. The CDR3 DNA reads as TGCAGTGCAAGTCCCCTGAAGGGCGGTGGTTCACCCCTCCACTTT.

This clonotype was seen only a few times. The chain has TRBV9 and TRBJ2-3; D is tentatively TRBD1 or TRBD2 (5 bases each). V was trimmed by 7 bases and J by 2 bases, leaving 17 bases between them. The CDR3 has 15 amino acids. Per germline, CDR1 SGDLS and CDR2 YYNGEE. CDR3 loop: CASSLERGITDTQYF. CDR3 DNA: TGTGCCAGCTCGTTGGAGAGGGGTATCACAGATACGCAGTATTTT. The whole variable domain, filled in from reference TRBV9 and TRBJ2-3, reads DSGVTQTPKHLITATGQRVTLRCSPRSGDLSVYWYQQSLDQGLQFLIQYYNGEERAKGNILERFSAQQFPDLHSELNLSSLELGDSALYFCASSLERGITDTQYFGPGTRLTVL.